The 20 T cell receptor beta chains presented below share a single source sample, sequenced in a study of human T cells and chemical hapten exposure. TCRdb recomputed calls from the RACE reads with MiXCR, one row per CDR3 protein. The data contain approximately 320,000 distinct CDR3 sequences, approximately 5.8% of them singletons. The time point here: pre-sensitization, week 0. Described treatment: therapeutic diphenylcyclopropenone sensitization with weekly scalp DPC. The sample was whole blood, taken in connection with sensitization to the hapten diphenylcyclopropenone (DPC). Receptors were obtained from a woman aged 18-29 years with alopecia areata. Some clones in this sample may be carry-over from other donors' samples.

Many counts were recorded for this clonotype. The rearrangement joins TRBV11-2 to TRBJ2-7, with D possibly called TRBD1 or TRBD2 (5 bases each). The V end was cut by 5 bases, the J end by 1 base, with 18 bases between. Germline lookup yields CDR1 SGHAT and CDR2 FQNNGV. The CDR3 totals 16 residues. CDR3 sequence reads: CASSQPRAGSSYEQYF. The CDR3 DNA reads TGTGCCAGCAGCCAACCGCGGGCAGGGAGTTCCTACGAGCAGTACTTC.

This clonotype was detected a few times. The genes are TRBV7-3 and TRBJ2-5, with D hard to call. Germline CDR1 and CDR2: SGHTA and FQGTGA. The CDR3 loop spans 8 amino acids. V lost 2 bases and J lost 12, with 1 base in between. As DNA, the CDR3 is TGTGCCAGCAGCTTAGAGTACTTC. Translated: CASSLEYF.

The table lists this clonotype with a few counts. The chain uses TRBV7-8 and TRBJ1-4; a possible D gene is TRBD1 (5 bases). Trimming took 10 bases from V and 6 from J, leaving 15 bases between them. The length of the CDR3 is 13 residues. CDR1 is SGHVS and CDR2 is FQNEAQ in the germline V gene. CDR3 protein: CATTQGVDEKLFF. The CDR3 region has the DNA TGTGCCACTACCCAGGGAGTCGATGAAAAACTGTTTTTT.

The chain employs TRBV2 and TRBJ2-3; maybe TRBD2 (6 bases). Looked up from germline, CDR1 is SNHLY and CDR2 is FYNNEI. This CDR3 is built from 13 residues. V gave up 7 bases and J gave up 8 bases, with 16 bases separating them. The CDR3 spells CASKLARAGTQYF. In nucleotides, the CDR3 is TGTGCCAGCAAACTAGCCCGTGCGGGTACGCAGTATTTT.

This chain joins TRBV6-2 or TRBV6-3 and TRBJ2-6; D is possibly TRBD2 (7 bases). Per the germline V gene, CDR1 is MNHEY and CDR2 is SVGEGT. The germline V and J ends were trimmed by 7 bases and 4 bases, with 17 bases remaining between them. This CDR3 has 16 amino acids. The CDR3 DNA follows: TGTGCCAGCACCAACGGGGGGCTCGGCGGGGCCAACGTCCTGACTTTC. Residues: CASTNGGLGGANVLTF.

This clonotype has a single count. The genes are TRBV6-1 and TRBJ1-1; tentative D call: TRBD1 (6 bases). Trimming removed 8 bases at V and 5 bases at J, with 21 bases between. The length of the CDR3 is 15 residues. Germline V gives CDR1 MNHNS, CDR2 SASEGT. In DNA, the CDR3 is TGTGCCAGCTTAGGGGGTACAGGGTTAATGACTGAAGCTTTCTTT. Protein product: CASLGGTGLMTEAFF.

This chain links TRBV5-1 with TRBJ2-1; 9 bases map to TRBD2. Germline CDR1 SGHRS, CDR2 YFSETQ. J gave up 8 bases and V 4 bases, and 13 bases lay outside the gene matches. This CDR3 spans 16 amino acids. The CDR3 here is CASSPPKRGAGDEQFF. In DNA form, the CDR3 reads TGCGCCAGCAGCCCCCCAAAGCGGGGGGCCGGCGATGAGCAGTTCTTC.

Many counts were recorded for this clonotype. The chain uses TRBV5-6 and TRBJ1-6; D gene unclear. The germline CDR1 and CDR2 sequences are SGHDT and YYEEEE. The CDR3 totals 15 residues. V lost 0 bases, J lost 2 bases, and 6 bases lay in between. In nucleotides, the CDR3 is TGTGCCAGCAGCTTGGGGGAGGCCTATAATTCACCCCTCCACTTT. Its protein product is CASSLGEAYNSPLHF. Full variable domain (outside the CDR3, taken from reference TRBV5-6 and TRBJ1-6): DAGVTQSPTHLIKTRGQQVTLRCSPKSGHDTVSWYQQALGQGPQFIFQYYEEEERQRGNFPDRFSGHQFPNYSSELNVNALLLGDSALYLCASSLGEAYNSPLHFGNGTRLTVT.

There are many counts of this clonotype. The CDR3 coding sequence is TGTGCCAGCGGTGAGAGCAATCAGCCCCAGCATTTT. Amino acids: CASGESNQPQHF. This chain joins TRBV28 and TRBJ1-5; D gene uncertain. Germline-derived CDR1 and CDR2 are MDHEN and SYDVKM. Trimming took off 8 bases at V and 1 base at J, with 6 bases between the two ends. The CDR3 covers 12 residues.

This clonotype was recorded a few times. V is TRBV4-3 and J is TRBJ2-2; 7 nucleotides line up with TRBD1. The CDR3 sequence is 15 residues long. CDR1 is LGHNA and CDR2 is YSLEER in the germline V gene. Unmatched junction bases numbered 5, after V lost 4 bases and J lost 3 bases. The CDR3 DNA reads TGCGCCAGCAGCCCGTGGCAGGGGGACACCGGGGAGCTGTTTTTT. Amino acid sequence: CASSPWQGDTGELFF.

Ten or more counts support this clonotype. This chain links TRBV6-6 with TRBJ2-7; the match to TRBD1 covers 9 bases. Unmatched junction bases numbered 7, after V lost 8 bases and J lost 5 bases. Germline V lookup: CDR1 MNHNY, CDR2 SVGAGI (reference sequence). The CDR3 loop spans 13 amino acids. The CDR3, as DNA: TGTGCCAGCGGCTCGACAGGGGGAGACGAGCAGTACTTC. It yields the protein CASGSTGGDEQYF.

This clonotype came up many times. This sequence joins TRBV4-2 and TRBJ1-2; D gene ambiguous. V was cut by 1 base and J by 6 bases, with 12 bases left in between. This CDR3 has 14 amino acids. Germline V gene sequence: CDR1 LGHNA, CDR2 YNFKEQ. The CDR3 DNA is TGTGCCAGCAGCCAAGCTGGGGAGATGGATGGCTACACCTTC. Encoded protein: CASSQAGEMDGYTF.

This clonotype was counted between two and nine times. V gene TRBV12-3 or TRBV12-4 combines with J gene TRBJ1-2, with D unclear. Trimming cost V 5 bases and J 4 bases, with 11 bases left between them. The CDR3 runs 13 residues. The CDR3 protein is CASSLGRAYGYTF. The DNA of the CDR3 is TGTGCCAGCAGTCTCGGGAGGGCCTATGGCTACACCTTC.

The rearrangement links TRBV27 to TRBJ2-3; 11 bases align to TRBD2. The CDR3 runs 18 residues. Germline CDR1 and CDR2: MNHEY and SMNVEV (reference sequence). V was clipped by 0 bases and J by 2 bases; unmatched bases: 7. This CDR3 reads CASSLSGLAGAFTDTQYF. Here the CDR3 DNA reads TGTGCCAGCAGTTTATCTGGACTAGCGGGTGCTTTCACAGATACGCAGTATTTT.

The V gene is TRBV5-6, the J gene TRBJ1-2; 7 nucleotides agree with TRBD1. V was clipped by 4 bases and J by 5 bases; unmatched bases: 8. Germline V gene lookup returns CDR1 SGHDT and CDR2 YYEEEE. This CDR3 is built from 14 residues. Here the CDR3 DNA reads TGTGCCAGCAGCGGGATGGGACAGCTTTATGGCTACACCTTC. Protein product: CASSGMGQLYGYTF.

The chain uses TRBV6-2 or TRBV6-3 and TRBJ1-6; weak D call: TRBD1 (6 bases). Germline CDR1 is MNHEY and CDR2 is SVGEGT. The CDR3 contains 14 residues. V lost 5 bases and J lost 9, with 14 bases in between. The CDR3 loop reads CASSPGVRVSPLHF. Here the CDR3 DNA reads TGTGCCAGCAGTCCAGGGGTGCGGGTTTCACCCCTCCACTTT.

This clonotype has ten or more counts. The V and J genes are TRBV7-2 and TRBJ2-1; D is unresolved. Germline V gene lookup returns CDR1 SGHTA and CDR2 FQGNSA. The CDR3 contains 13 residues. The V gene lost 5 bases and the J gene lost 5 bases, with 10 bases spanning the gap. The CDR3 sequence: CASSTSPDNEQFF. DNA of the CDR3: TGTGCCAGCAGCACGAGCCCAGACAATGAGCAGTTCTTC.

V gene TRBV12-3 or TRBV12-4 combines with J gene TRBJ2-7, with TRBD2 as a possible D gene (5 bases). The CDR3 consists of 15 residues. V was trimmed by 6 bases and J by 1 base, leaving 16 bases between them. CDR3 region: CASRPDEGRSYEQYF. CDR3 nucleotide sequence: TGTGCCAGCAGGCCCGACGAGGGAAGGTCCTACGAGCAGTACTTC.

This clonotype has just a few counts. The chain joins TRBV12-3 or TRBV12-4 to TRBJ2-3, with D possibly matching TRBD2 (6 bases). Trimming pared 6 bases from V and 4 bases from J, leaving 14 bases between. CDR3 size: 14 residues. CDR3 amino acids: CASSPKGTPDTQYF. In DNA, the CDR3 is TGTGCCAGCAGCCCTAAAGGGACTCCAGATACGCAGTATTTT.

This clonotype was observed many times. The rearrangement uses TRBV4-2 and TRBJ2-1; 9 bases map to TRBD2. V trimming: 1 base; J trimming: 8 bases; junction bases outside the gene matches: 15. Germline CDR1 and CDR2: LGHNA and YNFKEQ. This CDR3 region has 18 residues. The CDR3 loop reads CASSQVEGAGGGPDEQFF. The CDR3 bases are TGTGCCAGCAGCCAAGTAGAGGGAGCGGGGGGCGGACCTGATGAGCAGTTCTTC.